This T cell receptor (beta chain) was retrieved from a study of blood T cell repertoires in COVID-19. V shed 1 base, J shed 1 base, and the junction held 5 bases outside the gene matches. Per germline, CDR1 SGHVS and CDR2 FNYEAQ. The CDR3 covers 17 residues. Some clones are missing from TCRdb's copy, which holds only in-frame ones; the method was immunoSEQ multiplex PCR. The table shows around 100,000 clones, with 80% to 90% occurring only once. The rearrangement uses TRBV7-6 and TRBJ2-1; 9 bases fit TRBD2. This clonotype was sampled from a man aged 50-60 years with COVID-19, enrolled during active disease. The source material was peripheral blood. The chain's CDR3 is CASSLDPSGESYNEQFF. The CDR3 nucleotides are TGTGCCAGCAGCTTAGATCCTAGCGGGGAATCCTACAATGAGCAGTTCTTC.